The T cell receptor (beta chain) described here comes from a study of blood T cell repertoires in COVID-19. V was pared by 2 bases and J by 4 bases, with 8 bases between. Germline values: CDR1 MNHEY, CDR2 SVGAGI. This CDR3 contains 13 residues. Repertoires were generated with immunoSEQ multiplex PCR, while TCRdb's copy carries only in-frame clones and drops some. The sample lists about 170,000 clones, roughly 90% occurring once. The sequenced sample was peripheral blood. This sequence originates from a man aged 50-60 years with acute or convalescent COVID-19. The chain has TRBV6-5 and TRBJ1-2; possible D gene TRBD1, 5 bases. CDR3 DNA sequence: TGTGCCAGCAGTTACGGGGCTGGCTATGGCTACACCTTC. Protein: CASSYGAGYGYTF.